The rows below give T cell receptor beta chains drawn from one sample of a study of T-cell reconstitution after alpha-beta-depleted transplantation in children. Each CDR3 protein is one row after TCRdb ran MiXCR on the PCR reads. The top ten hold around 19% of the sample, which has roughly 98,000 distinct CDR3 sequences, roughly a sixth seen once. The sequenced sample was PBMCs, mostly from graft donor cells, obtained 180 days after TCRalphabeta/CD19-depleted stem cell transplant. Receptor source: a male patient between 2 and 15 years old who had a stem cell transplant for acute lymphoblastic leukemia, so the T cells may come from the graft donor. CDR3s leave out the opening cysteine and the closing phenylalanine or tryptophan.

TRBV5-1	TRBJ2-3	ASSLFRANTDTQY
TRBV24-1	TRBJ2-2	ATSDRSTGGAGELF
TRBV7-6	TRBJ1-4	ASSFPGQGGKEGEKLF
TRBV6-5	TRBJ2-5	ASSYAQGEVTQY
TRBV20-1	TRBJ1-4	SATSGGEKLF
TRBV12-3/TRBV12-4	TRBJ1-2	ASSLGQGGGYT
TRBV27	TRBJ2-5	ASSARDRAVETQY
TRBV20-1	TRBJ1-5	SARDRIEEPQH
TRBV20-1	TRBJ2-5	SAGLPGFKETQY
TRBV7-6	TRBJ2-3	ASSSNKRGLEPQY
TRBV5-5	TRBJ1-2	ASSFGGTAYGYT